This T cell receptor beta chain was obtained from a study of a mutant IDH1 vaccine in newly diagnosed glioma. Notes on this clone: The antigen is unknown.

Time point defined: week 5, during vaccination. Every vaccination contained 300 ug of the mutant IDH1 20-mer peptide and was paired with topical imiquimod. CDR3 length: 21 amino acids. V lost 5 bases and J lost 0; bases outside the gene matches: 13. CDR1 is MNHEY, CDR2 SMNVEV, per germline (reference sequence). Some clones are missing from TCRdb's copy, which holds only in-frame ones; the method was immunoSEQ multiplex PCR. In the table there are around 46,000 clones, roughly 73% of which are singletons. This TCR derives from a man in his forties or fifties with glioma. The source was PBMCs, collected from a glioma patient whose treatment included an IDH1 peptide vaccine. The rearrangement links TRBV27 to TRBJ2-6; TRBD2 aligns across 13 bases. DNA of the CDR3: TGTGCCAGCAGTCCCTTAGGACTAGCGGGGGCCTTATCCTCTGGGGCCAACGTCCTGACTTTC. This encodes CASSPLGLAGALSSGANVLTF.